This T cell receptor (beta chain) was observed in a study of cytomegalovirus exposure and HLA in healthy donors. Whole-study findings and limits: Follow-up analysis later connected one missense variant in DCLRE1C with trimming of TCR beta V- and J-genes. Some V segments could not be told apart, so they were left out, TRBV6-2 and TRBV6-3 among them.

There are 14 residues in the CDR3. Per germline, CDR1 KGHSH and CDR2 LQKENI. V was clipped by 4 bases and J by 1 base, with 10 bases between them. Regarding this clone: Its cognate antigen is unknown.

PCR amplification relied on 60 Vbeta primers (plus 13 Jbeta primers). Profiled with immunoSEQ multiplex PCR; TCRdb holds only in-frame clones, not every one. Here the sample spans about 200,000 clones, under 90% being singletons. The chain has TRBV18 and TRBJ1-1; a possible D gene is TRBD1 (5 bases). The sample was PBMCs. The receptor was isolated from a boy younger than 10 in good health and CMV-seronegative. The CDR3 nucleotides read TGTGCCAGCTCACTACTCCAGGGGAACACTGAAGCTTTCTTT. Translation gives CASSLLQGNTEAFF.